The 8 T cell receptor beta chains below were found in one sample sequenced in a study of blood T cell repertoires in COVID-19. Measured with immunoSEQ multiplex PCR; TCRdb has only the in-frame clones, and not every one. The repertoire holds approximately 80,000 clones, with about 78% as singletons. Material: peripheral blood. The origin of the receptors is a human donor in a cohort sampled during active COVID-19.

The rearrangement uses TRBV2 and TRBJ2-7; D unresolved. CDR3 length: 12 amino acids. V was clipped by 4 bases and J by 8 bases, with 12 bases between them. Germline loops: CDR1 SNHLY, CDR2 FYNNEI. The CDR3 loop is CASSVSSLQQYF. As DNA, the CDR3 is TGTGCCAGCAGTGTCTCCTCTCTCCAGCAGTACTTC.

The chain joins TRBV7-9 to TRBJ1-1, with a possible D match to TRBD1 (5 bases). Germline V gene lookup returns CDR1 SEHNR and CDR2 FQNEAQ (reference sequence). CDR3 length equals 15 residues. V was cut by 5 bases and J by 6 bases, with 19 bases left in between. CDR3 in amino acids: CASSADVGTRAEAFF. For the CDR3, the DNA is TGTGCCAGCAGCGCGGACGTTGGGACTAGAGCTGAAGCTTTCTTT.

This clone has a single count. The chain joins TRBV3-1 (or the pseudogene TRBV3-2) to TRBJ1-5, with a tentative D call TRBD1 (6 bases). CDR3 length equals 14 residues. V gave up 4 bases and J gave up 3 bases, with 10 bases separating them. Germline V gene lookup returns CDR1 LGHDT and CDR2 YNNKEL (reference sequence). This chain's CDR3 is CASSLGQNNQPQHF. DNA for the CDR3: TGTGCCAGCAGCCTAGGACAGAACAATCAGCCCCAGCATTTT.

Written as DNA, the CDR3 is TGTGCCAGCAGTGAAGGATTACAGGGGTTCTACGAGCAGTACTTC. It encodes CASSEGLQGFYEQYF. The chain has TRBV2 and TRBJ2-7; the match to TRBD1 covers 7 bases. The CDR3 runs 15 residues. The junction had 6 bases not matched to a gene; V was cut back by 1 base and J by 3 bases. Germline CDR1 is SNHLY and CDR2 is FYNNEI.

V and J are TRBV9 and TRBJ1-4, with D maybe TRBD1 (6 bases). Germline lookup yields CDR1 SGDLS and CDR2 YYNGEE. The CDR3 runs 16 residues. The germline V and J ends were trimmed by 3 bases and 3 bases, with 15 bases remaining between them. The CDR3 DNA follows: TGTGCCAGCAGCGAGTTTGGGGGGGCGTCTAATGAAAAACTGTTTTTT. It codes for CASSEFGGASNEKLFF. The variable domain in full, completed from reference TRBV9 and TRBJ1-4, reads DSGVTQTPKHLITATGQRVTLRCSPRSGDLSVYWYQQSLDQGLQFLIQYYNGEERAKGNILERFSAQQFPDLHSELNLSSLELGDSALYFCASSEFGGASNEKLFFGSGTQLSVL.

V usage is TRBV19 and J usage is TRBJ1-1, with D unclear. Germline CDR1 and CDR2: LNHDA and SQIVND (reference sequence). Trimming shortened V by 3 bases and J by 1 base, and 9 bases separated the two germline ends. The CDR3 spans 14 residues. The CDR3 DNA reads as TGTGCCAGTAGTATCAGACATACGAACACTGAAGCTTTCTTT. This codes for CASSIRHTNTEAFF.

V is TRBV6-2 or TRBV6-3 and J is TRBJ1-2; 8 bases match TRBD1. Germline values: CDR1 MNHEY, CDR2 SVGEGT. The CDR3 loop spans 16 amino acids. The V and J ends lost 0 bases and 8 bases, in that order; junction bases with no gene match: 11. DNA for the CDR3: TGTGCCAGCAGTTACTCGATTGACAGGGGCTCGATCGGCTACACCTTC. Translated, it gives CASSYSIDRGSIGYTF.

The rearrangement links TRBV24-1 to TRBJ2-1; 7 positions match TRBD2. V shed 5 bases, J shed 0 bases, and the junction held 6 bases outside the gene matches. CDR3 length: 16 residues. CDR1 and CDR2 (germline): KGHDR, SFDVKD. Here the CDR3 reads CATSGQGGGSYNEQFF. CDR3 bases: TGTGCCACCAGTGGGCAGGGCGGGGGCTCCTACAATGAGCAGTTCTTC.